One sample yielded the 12 T cell receptor beta chains listed below, sequenced in a study of shared clonotypes between healthy human individuals. Profiling relied on immunoSEQ multiplex PCR, and the TCRdb table lists in-frame clones only, not all of them. This table has roughly 2.2 million clones, just under 95% appearing once. Sequencing was done on a sample of naive CD4+ T cells from PBMCs. Indicated subset: CD45RA+ positively selected. The receptors were gathered from a man younger than 35 in good health. Some clones in this sample may be carry-over from other donors' samples.

V usage is TRBV25-1 and J usage is TRBJ1-1; TRBD1 is a possible D gene (6 bases). The CDR3 runs to 13 residues. Trimming took off 6 bases at V and 4 bases at J, with 12 bases between the two ends. Germline V gives CDR1 MGHDK, CDR2 SYGVNS. CDR3 sequence reads: CASSQAGATEAFF. In nucleotides, the CDR3 is TGTGCCAGCAGCCAAGCAGGGGCCACTGAAGCTTTCTTT. Full variable domain (rest looked up from reference TRBV25-1 and TRBJ1-1): EADIYQTPRYLVIGTGKKITLECSQTMGHDKMYWYQQDPGMELHLIHYSYGVNSTEKGDLSSESTVSRIRTEHFPLTLESARPSHTSQYLCASSQAGATEAFFGQGTRLTVV.

Of note for this clone: The missing conserved phenylalanine or tryptophan at the end of this CDR3 makes a read error likely. The DNA is left out, because the CDR3 cannot be placed on it with certainty; the CDR3 is given as TCRdb lists it. The V and J genes are TRBV7-9 and TRBJ2-3. The germline V gene has CDR1 SEHNR and CDR2 FQNEAQ (reference sequence). The CDR3 is 9 residues long, counting both termini. The CDR3 spells CASSLAGRD.

The CDR3 spells CASSLRRGGEQFF. The CDR3 DNA is TGTGCCAGCAGCCTCCGACGGGGAGGTGAGCAGTTCTTC. The gene calls are TRBV9 and TRBJ2-1; D is perhaps TRBD2 (6 bases). Trimming removed 4 bases at V and 9 bases at J, with 14 bases between. The germline V gene has CDR1 SGDLS and CDR2 YYNGEE. This CDR3 is built from 13 residues. Full variable domain (missing parts from reference TRBV9 and TRBJ2-1): DSGVTQTPKHLITATGQRVTLRCSPRSGDLSVYWYQQSLDQGLQFLIQYYNGEERAKGNILERFSAQQFPDLHSELNLSSLELGDSALYFCASSLRRGGEQFFGPGTRLTVL.

The chain combines TRBV30 with TRBJ1-2, with D possibly being TRBD1 (5 bases). The CDR3 runs 15 residues. V was clipped by 3 bases and J by 5 bases, with 19 bases between them. Germline V gene lookup returns CDR1 GTSNPN and CDR2 SVGIG (reference sequence). In nucleotides, the CDR3 is TGTGCCTGGAGCCAATCCGGGACGCGGAGTTATGGCTACACCTTC. Protein product: CAWSQSGTRSYGYTF.

This clone showed up just once. The CDR3 DNA is TGTGCCAGCAGCTTACAACCTAGCGGGAGCTCCTACGAGCAGTACTTC. Its translation is CASSLQPSGSSYEQYF. The chain links TRBV7-3 to TRBJ2-7; 10 bases align to TRBD2. The junction had 4 bases not matched to a gene; V was cut back by 2 bases and J by 0 bases. Germline CDR1 SGHTA, CDR2 FQGTGA. The CDR3 consists of 16 residues.

The V and J genes are TRBV11-2 and TRBJ2-1; 7 bases map to TRBD2. Unmatched junction bases numbered 6, after V lost 3 bases and J lost 4 bases. Germline CDR1 reads SGHAT; CDR2 reads FQNNGV. This CDR3 spans 15 amino acids. CDR3 sequence (DNA): TGTGCCAGCAGCTTCGGCGGGAGTACGTACAATGAGCAGTTCTTC. Protein: CASSFGGSTYNEQFF.

The chain has TRBV19 and TRBJ2-3; 9 positions match TRBD1. Trimming cost V 7 bases and J 10 bases; bases outside gene matches: 15. Looked up from germline, CDR1 is LNHDA and CDR2 is SQIVND (reference sequence). The CDR3 length is 15 residues. The CDR3 DNA sequence: TGTGCCAGTATCGCTTCCGGGACAGGGATCTCGTCGCAGTATTTT. Translated: CASIASGTGISSQYF.

The chain combines TRBV19 with TRBJ2-3, with D possibly matching TRBD1 (6 bases). The ends were cut back, 6 bases at V and 5 bases at J, with 12 bases in the middle. Germline values: CDR1 LNHDA, CDR2 SQIVND (reference sequence). The CDR3 sequence is 13 residues long. The CDR3 nucleotides read TGTGCCAGTAGCCCTGCAGGGGTAGATACGCAGTATTTT. It encodes CASSPAGVDTQYF.

This chain connects TRBV10-3 to TRBJ2-1, with D tentatively TRBD2 (6 bases). CDR3 length: 11 residues. Germline assignment: CDR1 ENHRY and CDR2 SYGVKD. The ends were cut back, 4 bases at V and 10 bases at J, with 8 bases in the middle. The CDR3 sequence is CAISALAEQFF. The CDR3 coding sequence is TGTGCCATCAGTGCCCTAGCGGAGCAGTTCTTC.

The chain carries TRBV2 and TRBJ2-3; 9 positions match TRBD2. Trimming took 5 bases from V and 5 from J; bases not matched to a gene: 2. The CDR3 is made up of 13 amino acids. Germline V gives CDR1 SNHLY, CDR2 FYNNEI. Here the CDR3 reads CASSFSGRDTQYF. In DNA, the CDR3 is TGTGCCAGCAGTTTTAGCGGGAGAGATACGCAGTATTTT.

The gene calls are TRBV19 and TRBJ1-1, with 7 bases identical to TRBD1. There are 14 residues in the CDR3. The ends lost 7 bases at V and 4 bases at J; junction bases unmatched: 9. Germline CDR1 LNHDA, CDR2 SQIVND (reference sequence). The chain's CDR3 is CASMPDRWSTEAFF. Written as DNA, the CDR3 is TGTGCCAGTATGCCGGACAGGTGGAGCACTGAAGCTTTCTTT. Combining the CDR3 with reference TRBV19 and TRBJ1-1 gives the whole variable domain DGGITQSPKYLFRKEGQNVTLSCEQNLNHDAMYWYRQDPGQGLRLIYYSQIVNDFQKGDIAEGYSVSREKKESFPLTVTSAQKNPTAFYLCASMPDRWSTEAFFGQGTRLTVV.

The chain recombines TRBV27 with TRBJ2-1; 10 bases are shared with TRBD1. The germline gives CDR1 MNHEY, CDR2 SMNVEV (reference sequence). Trimming at V came to 0 bases and at J to 2 bases, leaving 10 bases not matched to a gene. CDR3 length: 19 amino acids. This CDR3 is CASSLSPARTGGPYNEQFF. CDR3 in DNA: TGTGCCAGCAGTTTATCCCCCGCCCGGACAGGGGGGCCCTACAATGAGCAGTTCTTC.